This TCR beta chain comes out of a study of shared clonotypes between healthy human individuals. Per the germline V gene, CDR1 is SGHTA and CDR2 is FQGTGA. Losses at the gene ends were 4 bases for V and 6 bases for J; bases not matched to a gene: 4. The CDR3 runs to 16 residues. Using immunoSEQ multiplex PCR, the repertoire was profiled, and TCRdb retains in-frame clones only, with some absent. The repertoire holds about 120,000 clones, with 68% as singletons. The V call is TRBV7-3, the J call TRBJ2-2; TRBD2 agrees at 14 bases. Specimen: memory CD8+ T cells sorted from blood. Subset defined: CD45RO+ cells pooled with CCR7-negative TemRA cells. The source of this sequence is a woman aged 25 to 39 in good health. CDR3 amino acids: CASSSGLAGVAGELFF. The CDR3 nucleotides read TGTGCCAGCAGCTCGGGACTAGCGGGAGTGGCCGGGGAGCTGTTTTTT.